The present TCR beta chain was sequenced within a study of blood T cell repertoires in COVID-19. On the study more broadly: From the United States, Italy and Spain came samples of acute and convalescent COVID-19. The analysed material was cDNA or gDNA that came from T cells, B-cell-depleted T cells, or PBMCs.

Original methodology: Estimates of nucleated cell counts were drawn from the amplification of reference gene primers. The table came from immunoSEQ multiplex PCR; TCRdb's copy has only in-frame clones and leaves some out. V and J calls and clone size are as listed in that table; D and trimming were resolved from the DNA. Counted here are more than 85,000 clones, around 87% occurring once; the ten biggest clones make up roughly 15%. Germline assignment: CDR1 MNHEY and CDR2 SMNVEV (reference sequence). This CDR3 is built from 16 residues. V shed 5 bases and J 0 bases; nucleotides not matched to a gene: 8.

The sequence derives from a human donor in a cohort sampled during active COVID-19. The chain joins TRBV27 to TRBJ1-1; 8 bases fit TRBD1. Input material: peripheral blood. CDR3 loop: CASSPETGDMNTEAFF. Here the CDR3 DNA reads TGTGCCAGCAGTCCCGAGACAGGGGACATGAACACTGAAGCTTTCTTT.